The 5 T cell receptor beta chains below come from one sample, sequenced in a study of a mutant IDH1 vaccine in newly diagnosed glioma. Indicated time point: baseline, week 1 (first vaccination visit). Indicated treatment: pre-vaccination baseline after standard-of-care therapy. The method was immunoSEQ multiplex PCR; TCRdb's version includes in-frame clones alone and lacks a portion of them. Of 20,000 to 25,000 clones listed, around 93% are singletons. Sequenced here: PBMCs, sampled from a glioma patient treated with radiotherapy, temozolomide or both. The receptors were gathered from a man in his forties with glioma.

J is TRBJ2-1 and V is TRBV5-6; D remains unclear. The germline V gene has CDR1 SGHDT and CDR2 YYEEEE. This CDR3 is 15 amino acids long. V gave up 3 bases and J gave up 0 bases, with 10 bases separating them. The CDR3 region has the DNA TGTGCCAGCAGCTCTGACACGAGCTCCTACAATGAGCAGTTCTTC. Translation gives CASSSDTSSYNEQFF.

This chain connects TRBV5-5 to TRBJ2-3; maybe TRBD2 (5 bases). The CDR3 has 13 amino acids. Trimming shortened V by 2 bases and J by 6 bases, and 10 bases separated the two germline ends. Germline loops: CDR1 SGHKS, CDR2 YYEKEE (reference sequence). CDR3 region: CASSFPGGDTQYF. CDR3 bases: TGTGCCAGCAGCTTCCCTGGAGGCGATACGCAGTATTTT. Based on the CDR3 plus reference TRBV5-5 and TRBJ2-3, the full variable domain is DAGVTQSPTHLIKTRGQQVTLRCSPISGHKSVSWYQQVLGQGPQFIFQYYEKEERGRGNFPDRFSARQFPNYSSELNVNALLLGDSALYLCASSFPGGDTQYFGPGTRLTVL.

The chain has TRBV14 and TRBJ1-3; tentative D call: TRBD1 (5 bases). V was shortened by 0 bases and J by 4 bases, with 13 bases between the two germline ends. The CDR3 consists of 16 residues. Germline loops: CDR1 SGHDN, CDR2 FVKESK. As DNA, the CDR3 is TGTGCCAGCAGCCAAGATCTGGGGCGCGTGGGAAACACCATATATTTT. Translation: CASSQDLGRVGNTIYF.

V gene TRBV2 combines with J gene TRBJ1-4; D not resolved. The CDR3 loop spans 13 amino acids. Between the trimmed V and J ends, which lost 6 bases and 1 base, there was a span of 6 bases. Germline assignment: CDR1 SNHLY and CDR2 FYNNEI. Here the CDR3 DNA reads TGTGCCAGCAGAGCAGGAACTAATGAAAAACTGTTTTTT. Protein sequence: CASRAGTNEKLFF.

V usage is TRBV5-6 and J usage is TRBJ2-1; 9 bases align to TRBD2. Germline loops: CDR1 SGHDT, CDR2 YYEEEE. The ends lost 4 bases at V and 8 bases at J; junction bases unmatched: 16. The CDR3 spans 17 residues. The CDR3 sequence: CASSPDGGRALPDEQFF. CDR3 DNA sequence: TGTGCCAGCAGCCCGGACGGCGGGAGGGCCCTACCGGATGAGCAGTTCTTC.